Following are 26 T cell receptor beta chains from one sample sequenced in a study of blood T cell repertoires in COVID-19. Sequencing used immunoSEQ multiplex PCR; TCRdb keeps in-frame clones, though not all of them. The data show about 220,000 clones, around 82% seen once. Sequences were obtained from peripheral blood. These receptors all come from a woman aged 55-70 years with acute or convalescent COVID-19.

V gene TRBV6-2 or TRBV6-3 combines with J gene TRBJ2-2, with D perhaps matching TRBD1 (6 bases). The CDR3 totals 17 residues. Germline V gene data show CDR1 as MNHEY and CDR2 as SVGEGT. V was shortened by 0 bases and J by 5 bases, with 16 bases between the two germline ends. CDR3 DNA: TGTGCCAGCAGTTACTCTGACAGGACGATAGGGACCGGGGAGCTGTTTTTT. It yields the protein CASSYSDRTIGTGELFF.

This sequence joins TRBV3-1 (or the pseudogene TRBV3-2) and TRBJ1-1, with TRBD1 as a possible D gene (5 bases). CDR3 size: 13 residues. Germline V gene data show CDR1 as LGHDT and CDR2 as YNNKEL (reference sequence). Deletions cut 3 bases from V and 5 bases from J, with 10 bases between. CDR3 in amino acids: CASSQDIKTEAFF. CDR3 bases: TGTGCCAGCAGCCAGGACATCAAAACTGAAGCTTTCTTT.

The chain is built from TRBV2 and TRBJ2-5, with TRBD2 matching 15 bases. Germline V lookup: CDR1 SNHLY, CDR2 FYNNEI. Germline trimming cut 2 bases from V and 4 bases from J; bases unmatched to any gene: 5. This CDR3 is built from 17 residues. This CDR3 is CASSERPGLAGGETQYF. In DNA, the CDR3 is TGTGCCAGCAGTGAAAGGCCGGGACTAGCGGGGGGAGAGACCCAGTACTTC.

The V gene is TRBV3-1 (or the pseudogene TRBV3-2), the J gene TRBJ1-1, with D unclear. Deletions cut 4 bases from V and 3 bases from J, with 9 bases between. This CDR3 region has 13 residues. Germline lookup yields CDR1 LGHDT and CDR2 YNNKEL (reference sequence). CDR3 sequence reads: CASSLGQYTEAFF. As DNA, the CDR3 is TGTGCCAGCAGCCTTGGGCAGTACACTGAAGCTTTCTTT.

The J gene is TRBJ1-2, the V gene TRBV4-2; tentatively, D is TRBD1 (5 bases). Trimming left V 4 bases short and J 0 bases short, with 15 bases between. Germline values: CDR1 LGHNA, CDR2 YNFKEQ. This CDR3 is built from 16 residues. The CDR3 spells CASSRDQGATNYGYTF. The CDR3 DNA sequence: TGTGCCAGCAGCCGAGACCAGGGTGCCACTAACTATGGCTACACCTTC.

The rearrangement uses TRBV30 and TRBJ1-2; D not certain. Germline-derived CDR1 and CDR2 are GTSNPN and SVGIG (reference sequence). The CDR3 consists of 13 residues. The V gene lost 2 bases and the J gene lost 4 bases, with 11 bases spanning the gap. CDR3 nucleotide sequence: TGTGCCTGGAGTTCACGGAGTTCCTATGGCTACACCTTC. Translation gives CAWSSRSSYGYTF.

This clone was detected only once. This sequence joins TRBV15 and TRBJ2-1, with a weak D call TRBD1 (6 bases). This CDR3 has 15 amino acids. V was shortened by 1 base and J by 9 bases, with 16 bases between the two germline ends. From germline, CDR1 is LNHNV and CDR2 YYDKDF (reference sequence). CDR3 protein: CATSRVGGQRFEQFF. In nucleotides, the CDR3 is TGTGCCACCAGCAGAGTAGGTGGACAGAGATTTGAGCAGTTCTTC.

The rearrangement joins TRBV19 to TRBJ2-1, with 10 bases identical to TRBD2. V gave up 5 bases and J gave up 4 bases; unmatched junction bases: 5. Germline CDR1 is LNHDA and CDR2 is SQIVND (reference sequence). The CDR3 contains 15 residues. The CDR3 nucleotides are TGTGCCAGTAGTTTACTAGCGGGGCAATACAATGAGCAGTTCTTC. Amino acids: CASSLLAGQYNEQFF.

The chain couples TRBV18 to TRBJ2-1; the match to TRBD2 covers 11 bases. Germline lookup yields CDR1 KGHSH and CDR2 LQKENI. The CDR3 extends over 17 amino acids. V was pared by 6 bases and J by 8 bases, with 15 bases of the junction left unmatched. The CDR3 nucleotides are TGTGCCAGCTCGTACGGGACTAGCGGAACGTTAGGCTATGAGCAGTTCTTC. This encodes CASSYGTSGTLGYEQFF. The full variable domain, its missing parts supplied by reference TRBV18 and TRBJ2-1, is NAGVMQNPRHLVRRRGQEARLRCSPMKGHSHVYWYRQLPEEGLKFMVYLQKENIIDESGMPKERFSAEFPKEGPSILRIQQVVRGDSAAYFCASSYGTSGTLGYEQFFGPGTRLTVL.

The gene calls are TRBV10-3 and TRBJ1-4; 7 bases agree with TRBD1. This CDR3 has 13 amino acids. Per the germline V gene, CDR1 is ENHRY and CDR2 is SYGVKD. The junction had 5 bases not matched to a gene; V was cut back by 8 bases and J by 5 bases. The CDR3 is CAIGPGGNEKLFF. CDR3 DNA: TGTGCCATCGGTCCAGGGGGGAATGAAAAACTGTTTTTT.

The chain employs TRBV19 and TRBJ2-2, with TRBD1 as a possible D gene (6 bases). CDR3 length equals 16 residues. The V end was cut by 1 base, the J end by 7 bases, with 16 bases between. Germline V gives CDR1 LNHDA, CDR2 SQIVND (reference sequence). The DNA of the CDR3 is TGTGCCAGTAGTATAGTTGCAGGGGTCGATCTCGGGGAGCTGTTTTTT. Translating it yields CASSIVAGVDLGELFF. Supplemented by reference TRBV19 and TRBJ2-2, the full variable domain reads DGGITQSPKYLFRKEGQNVTLSCEQNLNHDAMYWYRQDPGQGLRLIYYSQIVNDFQKGDIAEGYSVSREKKESFPLTVTSAQKNPTAFYLCASSIVAGVDLGELFFGEGSRLTVL.

This clone was observed a handful of times. The J gene is TRBJ2-3, the V gene TRBV10-3; 9 bases map to TRBD2. Germline CDR1 and CDR2: ENHRY and SYGVKD. Unmatched junction bases numbered 5, after V lost 10 bases and J lost 0 bases. CDR3 length equals 14 residues. CDR3 coding DNA: TGTGCCACCCAGCGGGGGGCTAGCACAGATACGCAGTATTTT. It specifies CATQRGASTDTQYF.

This rearrangement joins TRBV24-1 to TRBJ2-5; 14 bases line up with TRBD2. Trimming at V came to 9 bases and at J to 2 bases, leaving 4 bases not matched to a gene. Germline-derived CDR1 and CDR2 are KGHDR and SFDVKD. The CDR3 runs 15 residues. The CDR3 coding sequence is TGTGCCACCGGGACTAGCGGGGGTGTTCAAGAGACCCAGTACTTC. Residues: CATGTSGGVQETQYF.

V is TRBV7-2 and J is TRBJ2-7; weak D call: TRBD2 (6 bases). Germline V lookup: CDR1 SGHTA, CDR2 FQGNSA. CDR3 length: 16 amino acids. The V end was cut by 1 base, the J end by 3 bases, with 16 bases between. The DNA of the CDR3 is TGTGCCAGCAGCTTAGAATCCGGGGGATCAATCTACGAGCAGTACTTC. As protein: CASSLESGGSIYEQYF.

The chain links TRBV4-1 to TRBJ2-2, with 9 bases identical to TRBD1. Germline V lookup: CDR1 MGHRA, CDR2 YSYEKL. This CDR3 spans 20 amino acids. J was trimmed by 1 base and V by 1 base; bases with no gene match: 13. In DNA, the CDR3 is TGCGCCAGCAGCCAAGTGCGGGGCGGGACAGGGAGGCAGAACACCGGGGAGCTGTTTTTT. This translates into CASSQVRGGTGRQNTGELFF.

The V and J genes are TRBV4-1 and TRBJ2-1, with 8 bases that match TRBD2. Germline V gene lookup returns CDR1 MGHRA and CDR2 YSYEKL. This CDR3 has 15 amino acids. V lost 1 base and J lost 6; bases outside the gene matches: 5. The CDR3 is CASSQGSGGFNEQFF. The DNA of the CDR3 is TGCGCCAGCAGCCAAGGAAGCGGGGGTTTCAATGAGCAGTTCTTC.

The gene calls are TRBV6-1 and TRBJ1-2; D unresolved. The length of the CDR3 is 11 residues. Trimming took 3 bases from V and 7 from J, leaving 6 bases between them. Germline V lookup: CDR1 MNHNS, CDR2 SASEGT. The CDR3 loop reads CASSDRSGYTF. CDR3 coding DNA: TGTGCCAGCAGTGACAGAAGTGGCTACACCTTC.

J is TRBJ1-2 and V is TRBV28, with D uncertain. This CDR3 has 14 residues. Germline V gene lookup returns CDR1 MDHEN and CDR2 SYDVKM. Trimming stripped 2 bases from V and 3 bases from J, with 10 bases between. The CDR3 DNA follows: TGTGCCAGCAGTTTAATACGAGGTTACTATGGCTACACCTTC. It yields the protein CASSLIRGYYGYTF.

The chain has TRBV7-2 and TRBJ2-3; TRBD2 matches 8 bases. J lost 9 bases, V lost 5 bases, and 16 bases had no gene match. The germline V gene encodes CDR1 SGHTA and CDR2 FQGNSA. The CDR3 loop spans 16 amino acids. The CDR3: CASSPGGTRGTETQYF. In nucleotides, the CDR3 is TGTGCCAGCAGCCCGGGGGGGACTAGAGGGACGGAGACGCAGTATTTT. Together with reference TRBV7-2 and TRBJ2-3, the CDR3 gives the full variable domain: GAGVSQSPSNKVTEKGKDVELRCDPISGHTALYWYRQSLGQGLEFLIYFQGNSAPDKSGLPSDRFSAERTGGSVSTLTIQRTQQEDSAVYLCASSPGGTRGTETQYFGPGTRLTVL.

The V gene is TRBV7-2, the J gene TRBJ2-5; the match to TRBD2 covers 7 bases. The CDR3 contains 13 residues. Germline loops: CDR1 SGHTA, CDR2 FQGNSA. The V segment lost 5 bases and the J segment 3 bases; nucleotides outside the gene matches: 3. CDR3 in amino acids: CASSRGVEETQYF. The CDR3 region has the DNA TGTGCCAGCAGCCGGGGGGTGGAAGAGACCCAGTACTTC.

The rearrangement uses TRBV5-5 and TRBJ1-1; tentatively, D is TRBD1 (6 bases). CDR1 is SGHKS, CDR2 YYEKEE, per germline (reference sequence). CDR3 size: 13 residues. V shed 6 bases and J shed 3 bases, with 12 bases lying between them. The CDR3 nucleotides read TGTGCCAGCAACCTGGGGGCGGACACTGAAGCTTTCTTT. This gives the protein CASNLGADTEAFF.

This chain links TRBV14 with TRBJ2-1; D remains ambiguous. With 0 bases removed from V and 5 bases from J, the gap between germline ends came to 14 bases. Germline lookup yields CDR1 SGHDN and CDR2 FVKESK. CDR3 length: 16 residues. The DNA of the CDR3 is TGTGCCAGCAGCCAAGATGGCGGCCTACGGCACAATGAGCAGTTCTTC. This translates into CASSQDGGLRHNEQFF.

This chain connects TRBV6-5 to TRBJ1-1; 10 bases line up with TRBD1. V shed 7 bases, J shed 2 bases, and the junction held 4 bases outside the gene matches. The CDR3 is 14 residues long. The germline V gene has CDR1 MNHEY and CDR2 SVGAGI. CDR3 in DNA: TGTGCCAGCAAAACGACAGGGGGCAACACTGAAGCTTTCTTT. Encoded protein: CASKTTGGNTEAFF.

The chain links TRBV3-1 (or the pseudogene TRBV3-2) to TRBJ2-7; 10 nucleotides line up with TRBD2. With V trimmed by 5 bases and J by 0 bases, 4 bases remained unmatched. Germline loops: CDR1 LGHDT, CDR2 YNNKEL (reference sequence). This CDR3 contains 15 residues. CDR3 in DNA: TGTGCCAGCAGCGTTAGCGGGGGGAACTCCTACGAGCAGTACTTC. It encodes CASSVSGGNSYEQYF.

The V and J genes are TRBV7-9 and TRBJ1-5; D is unresolved. The CDR3 sequence is 14 residues long. V was clipped by 7 bases and J by 5 bases, with 15 bases between them. Germline V gene data show CDR1 as SEHNR and CDR2 as FQNEAQ (reference sequence). In DNA, the CDR3 is TGTGCCAGCACCCGCGGGATCTCCCATCAGCCCCAGCATTTT. Its translation is CASTRGISHQPQHF.

The chain links TRBV6-1 to TRBJ1-1; no reliable D call. Trimming removed 3 bases from V and 8 bases from J, with 22 bases in between. This CDR3 spans 16 amino acids. CDR1 is MNHNS, CDR2 SASEGT, per germline. CDR3 protein: CASSDRGIFSGTEAFF. The CDR3 DNA follows: TGTGCCAGCAGTGATCGGGGTATATTCTCGGGTACGGAAGCTTTCTTT.